The clone carrying this T cell receptor beta chain was counted ten times or more. What it recognizes is unknown. This specimen belongs to a study of early T cells in non-severe SARS-CoV-2 infection. Study-wide context: Sequencing input comprised bulk RNA from unsorted whole blood; chain pairing was not available.

Individually, cDNA molecules had unique molecular identifiers attached to them. TCRdb re-called the 5' RACE reads through MiXCR, storing one row per CDR3 protein. The profile shows about 30,000 distinct CDR3 sequences, around 7% of them singletons. Study-wide results and caveats: VDJdb matching, biased toward anti-spike CD8 responses, missed private and CD4 specificities.

V was clipped by 5 bases and J by 4 bases, with 8 bases between them. CDR3 length equals 12 residues. Germline V gene lookup returns CDR1 SGHAT and CDR2 FQNNGV. Sequencing input: whole blood. The chain recombines TRBV11-2 with TRBJ2-5; D gene uncertain. This TCR came from an adult who was a healthcare worker with PCR-confirmed SARS-CoV-2 infection or an uninfected control (not recorded which). The DNA for the CDR3 is TGTGCCAGCAGCCGCGTTGGAGAGACCCAGTACTTC. This encodes CASSRVGETQYF.